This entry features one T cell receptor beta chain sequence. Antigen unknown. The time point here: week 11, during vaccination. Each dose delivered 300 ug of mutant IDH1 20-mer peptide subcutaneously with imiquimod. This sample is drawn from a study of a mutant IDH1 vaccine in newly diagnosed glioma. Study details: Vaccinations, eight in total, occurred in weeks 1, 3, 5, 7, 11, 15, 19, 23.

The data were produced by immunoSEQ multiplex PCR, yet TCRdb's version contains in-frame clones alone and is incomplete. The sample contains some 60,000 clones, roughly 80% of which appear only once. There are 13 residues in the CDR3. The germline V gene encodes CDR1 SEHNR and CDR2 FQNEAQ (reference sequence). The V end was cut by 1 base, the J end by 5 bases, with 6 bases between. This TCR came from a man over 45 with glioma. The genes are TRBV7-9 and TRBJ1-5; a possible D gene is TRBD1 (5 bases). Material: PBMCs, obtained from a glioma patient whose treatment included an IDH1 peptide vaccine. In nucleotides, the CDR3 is TGTGCCAGCAGCTTAGTGGGGGATCAGCCCCAGCATTTT. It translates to CASSLVGDQPQHF.